The T cell receptor beta chain under discussion was sequenced for a study of T cells after posttransplantation cyclophosphamide (dated by TCRdb to about 2016). Background for the entire study: T cell repertoire reconstitution was tracked by TRB sequencing after myeloablative bone marrow transplantation in which posttransplantation cyclophosphamide was used as GVHD prophylaxis. Antigen receptor sequencing covered samples from approximately 38 PTCy-treated patients and approximately 15 of their related bone marrow donors. Blood from all 34 PTCy patients who had 1-year posttransplant specimens underwent TRB sequencing. In 3 patients, TRB sequencing was also performed on up to 3 more blood samples taken 2 to 5.2 years after transplant, and in 4 patients, pretransplant blood was also TRB-sequenced. Because TRA and TRB clonality correlated tightly in fewer than ten samples, the subsequent TCR analyses were limited to TRB only. Public TRB sequences were compared against a database of over 3,500 sequences linked to responses to pathogens, tumor antigens, self-antigens and alloantigens. General conclusions and limits of the study: The TRB repertoires of T cells infiltrating skin or GI tract showed only limited overlap with the TRB repertoires of T cells in blood. Donor-recipient similarity was low at 1-2 months but rose over the first year, and later blood repertoires were often dominated by donor CD8+ memory clones. Across about 40 patients, TRB clonality was highly associated with recipient CMV seropositivity and CMV reactivation, and diversity in PTCy patients was similar to diversity in CNI/methotrexate controls.

CDR1 MDHEN and CDR2 SYDVKM are derived from the germline V gene. From its cysteine to its phenylalanine, the CDR3 spans 13 amino acids. Only the CDR3 portion is preserved as DNA: 39 bases, with reading frame beginning at the first base. The V end loses 2 bases and the J end loses 3 bases, and a stretch of 8 bases separates them. Interpreted using the paper, the treatment or condition label stands for: high-dose cyclophosphamide on days +3 and +4 as single-agent GVHD prophylaxis. Patients in the PTCy group got busulfan and fludarabine conditioning, a marrow graft from a related or unrelated donor, and cyclophosphamide on days +3 and +4. PTCy-treated patients came from a prospective multi-institutional clinical trial. Peripheral blood and bone marrow mononuclear cells were isolated by Ficoll-Hypaque density centrifugation and cryopreserved. TRB sequencing was run on genomic DNA with either the immunoSEQ assay at survey resolution or the hsTCRB kit. Processing in the source paper ran as follows. Initial read processing used immunoSEQ software, and repertoire analyses used the LymphoSeq R package. Clonality was computed as 1 minus normalized Shannon entropy; Gini coefficient was also calculated for each TRB dataset. Phenotypes of unsorted samples were inferred by mapping TRB sequences from sorted subsets of the recipient or donor onto unsorted samples of the same recipient. Sourced from immuneACCESS, this table was stored by TCRdb with only in-frame sequences that have V and J called. A share of the clones is absent; for the studies checked, an unresolved V gene accounts for under half, and the remainder has no known explanation. D and trimming come from the DNA, and the V and J calls and clone size come from that table. In this sample, 15,000 to 20,000 clones appear, none counted once only. Approximately 0.54% of the sample is in the top ten clones.

This clone was seen repeatedly, ten times or more. Its antigen is unknown. Base qualities are missing; no much larger clone stands one base away. Here the sequenced sample was PBMCs, taken after allogeneic stem cell transplant with posttransplant cyclophosphamide. This receptor was taken from a female patient younger than 45 who received an allogeneic stem cell transplant from a related donor, was CMV-positive, and had no GVHD. Some T cells seen after a transplant may have their origin in the graft donor. This sequence uses TRBV28 and TRBJ2-7; the D gene is perhaps TRBD1, from 5 matching bases. The DNA reads TGTGCCAGCAGTTTAGCAGGGAACTACGAGCAGTACTTC. The translation is CASSLAGNYEQYF.